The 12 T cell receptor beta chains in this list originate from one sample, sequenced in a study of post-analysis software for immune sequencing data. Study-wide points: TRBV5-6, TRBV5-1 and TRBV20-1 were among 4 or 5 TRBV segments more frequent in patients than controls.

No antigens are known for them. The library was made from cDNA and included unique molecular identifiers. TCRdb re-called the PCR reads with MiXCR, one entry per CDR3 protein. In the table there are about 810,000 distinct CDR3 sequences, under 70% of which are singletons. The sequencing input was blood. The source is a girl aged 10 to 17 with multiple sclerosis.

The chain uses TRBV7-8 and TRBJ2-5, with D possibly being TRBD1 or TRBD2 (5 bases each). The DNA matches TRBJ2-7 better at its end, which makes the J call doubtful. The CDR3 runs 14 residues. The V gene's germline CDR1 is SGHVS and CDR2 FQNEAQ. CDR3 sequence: CASSVSGASGEQYF. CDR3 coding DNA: TGTGCCAGCAGCGTCTCCGGGGCGTCGGGCGAGCAGTACTTC.

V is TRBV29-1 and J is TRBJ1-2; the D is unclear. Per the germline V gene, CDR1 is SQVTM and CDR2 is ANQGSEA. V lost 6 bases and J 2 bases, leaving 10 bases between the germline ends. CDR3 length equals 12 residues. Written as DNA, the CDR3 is TGCAGCGTCTACAGCGCCAACTATGGCTACACCTTC. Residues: CSVYSANYGYTF.

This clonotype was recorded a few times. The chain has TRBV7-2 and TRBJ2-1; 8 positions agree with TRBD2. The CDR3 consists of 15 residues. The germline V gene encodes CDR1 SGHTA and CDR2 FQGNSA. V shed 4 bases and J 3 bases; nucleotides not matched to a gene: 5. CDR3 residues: CASSSGRAHYNEQFF. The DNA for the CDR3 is TGTGCCAGCAGCTCCGGGAGGGCCCACTACAATGAGCAGTTCTTC.

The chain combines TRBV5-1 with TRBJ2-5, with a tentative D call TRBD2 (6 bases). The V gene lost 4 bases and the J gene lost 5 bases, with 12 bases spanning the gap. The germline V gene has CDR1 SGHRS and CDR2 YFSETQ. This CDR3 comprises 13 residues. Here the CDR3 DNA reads TGCGCCAGCAGCGGAACCGCGGGGGAGACCCAGTACTTC. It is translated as CASSGTAGETQYF.

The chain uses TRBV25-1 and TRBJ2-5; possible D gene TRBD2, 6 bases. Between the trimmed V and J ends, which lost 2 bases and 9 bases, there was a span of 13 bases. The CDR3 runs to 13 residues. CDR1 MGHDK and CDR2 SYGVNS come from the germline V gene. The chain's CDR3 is CASSEGLSGPQYF. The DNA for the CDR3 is TGTGCCAGCAGTGAAGGACTGAGCGGGCCCCAGTACTTC.

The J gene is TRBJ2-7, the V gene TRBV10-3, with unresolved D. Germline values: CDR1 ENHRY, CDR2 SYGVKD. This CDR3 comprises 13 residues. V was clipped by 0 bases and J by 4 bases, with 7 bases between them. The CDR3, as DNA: TGTGCCATCAGTGAGTCGTATAATTACGAGCAGTACTTC. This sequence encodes CAISESYNYEQYF.

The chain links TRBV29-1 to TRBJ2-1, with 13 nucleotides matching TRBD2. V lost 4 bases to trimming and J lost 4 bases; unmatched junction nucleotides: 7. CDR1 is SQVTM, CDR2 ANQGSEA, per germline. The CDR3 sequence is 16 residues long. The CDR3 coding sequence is TGCAGCGTTGGGGGGGGGACTAGCGGGACGTACAATGAGCAGTTCTTC. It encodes CSVGGGTSGTYNEQFF.

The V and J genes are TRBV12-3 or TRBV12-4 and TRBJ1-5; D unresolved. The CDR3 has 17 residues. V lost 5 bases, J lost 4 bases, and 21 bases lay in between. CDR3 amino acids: CASSPARAGGSNQPQHF. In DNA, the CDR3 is TGTGCCAGCAGTCCCGCCAGAGCCGGAGGATCAAATCAGCCCCAGCATTTT.

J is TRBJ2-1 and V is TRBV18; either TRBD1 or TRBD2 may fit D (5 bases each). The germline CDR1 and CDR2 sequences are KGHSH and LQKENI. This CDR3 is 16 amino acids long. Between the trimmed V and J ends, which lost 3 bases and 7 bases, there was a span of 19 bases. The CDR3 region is CASSPKRGVWTNEQFF. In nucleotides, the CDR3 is TGTGCCAGCTCACCGAAGAGGGGTGTTTGGACGAATGAGCAGTTCTTC.

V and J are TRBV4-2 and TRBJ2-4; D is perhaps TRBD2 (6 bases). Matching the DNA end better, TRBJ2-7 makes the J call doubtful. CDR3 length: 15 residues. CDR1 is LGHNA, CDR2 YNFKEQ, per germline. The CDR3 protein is CASRDSTSRLHEQYF. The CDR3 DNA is TGTGCCAGCAGAGATTCGACTAGTCGTCTCCACGAGCAGTACTTC.

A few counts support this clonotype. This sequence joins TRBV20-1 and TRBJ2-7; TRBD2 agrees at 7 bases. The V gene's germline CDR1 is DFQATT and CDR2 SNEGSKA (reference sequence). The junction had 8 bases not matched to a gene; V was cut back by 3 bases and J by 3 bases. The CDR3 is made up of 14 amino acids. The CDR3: CSASLSGKGYEQYF. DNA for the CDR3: TGCAGTGCTAGCTTAAGCGGGAAGGGCTACGAGCAGTACTTC.

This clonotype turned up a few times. The CDR3 here is CASRTQGTGGTEAFF. CDR3 nucleotides: TGTGCCAGCAGGACCCAAGGGACAGGGGGCACTGAAGCTTTCTTT. V and J are TRBV6-1 and TRBJ1-1; 11 bases agree with TRBD1. V lost 6 bases, J lost 4 bases, and 7 bases stayed unmatched. The CDR3 is made up of 15 amino acids. Per the germline V gene, CDR1 is MNHNS and CDR2 is SASEGT.